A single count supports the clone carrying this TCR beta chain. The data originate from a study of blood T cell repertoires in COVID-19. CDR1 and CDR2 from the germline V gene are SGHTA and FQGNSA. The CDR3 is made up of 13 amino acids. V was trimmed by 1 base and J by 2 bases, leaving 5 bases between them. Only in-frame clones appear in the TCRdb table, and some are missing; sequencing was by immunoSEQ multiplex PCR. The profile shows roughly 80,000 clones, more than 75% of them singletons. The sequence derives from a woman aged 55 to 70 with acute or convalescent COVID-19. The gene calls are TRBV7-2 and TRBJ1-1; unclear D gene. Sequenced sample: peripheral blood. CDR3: CASSLVVNTEAFF. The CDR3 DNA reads TGTGCCAGCAGCTTAGTAGTTAACACTGAAGCTTTCTTT. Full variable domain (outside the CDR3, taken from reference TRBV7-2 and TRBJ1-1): GAGVSQSPSNKVTEKGKDVELRCDPISGHTALYWYRQSLGQGLEFLIYFQGNSAPDKSGLPSDRFSAERTGGSVSTLTIQRTQQEDSAVYLCASSLVVNTEAFFGQGTRLTVV.